A selection of T cell receptor beta chains follows, all from one sample in a study of cytomegalovirus exposure and HLA in healthy donors. Generated by immunoSEQ multiplex PCR, the TCRdb table keeps only in-frame clones and is missing some. The sample yields some 130,000 clones, 82% seen once. The sequenced sample was PBMCs. These receptors came from a woman in her 50s in good health and CMV-seropositive. Each CDR3 is given with its conserved first and last residue. D genes are given only for firm matches. Size tells how often a clone was seen (once, few, many) or the class of an expanded clone, and some rows leave it out.

d_call: -; v_call: TRBV30; j_call: TRBJ1-3; clone_size: -; cdr3_aa: CAWAELTQAGNTIHF; cdr3_nt: TGTGCCTGGGCCGAACTGACACAGGCTGGAAACACCATACATTTT
d_call: TRBD1; v_call: TRBV7-2; j_call: TRBJ1-3; clone_size: -; cdr3_aa: CASSLTGANSGNTIYF; cdr3_nt: TGTGCCAGCAGCTTAACAGGGGCGAACTCTGGAAACACCATATATTTT
d_call: -; v_call: TRBV29-1; j_call: TRBJ2-6; clone_size: -; cdr3_aa: CSVLSRSGANGLTF; cdr3_nt: TGCAGCGTTTTGAGTCGGTCTGGGGCCAACGGCCTGACTTTC
d_call: TRBD1; v_call: TRBV10-3; j_call: TRBJ1-2; clone_size: -; cdr3_aa: CASSGTGKIPNYGYTF; cdr3_nt: TGTGCCTCTTCCGGGACAGGGAAGATCCCTAACTATGGCTACACCTTC
d_call: TRBD1; v_call: TRBV5-1; j_call: TRBJ2-7; clone_size: -; cdr3_aa: CASRRDRGYEQYF; cdr3_nt: TGCGCCAGCAGAAGGGACAGGGGGTACGAGCAGTACTTC
d_call: TRBD1; v_call: TRBV27; j_call: TRBJ1-1; clone_size: -; cdr3_aa: CASNRQGAAEAFF; cdr3_nt: TGTGCCAGCAATCGACAGGGGGCCGCTGAAGCTTTCTTT
d_call: -; v_call: TRBV5-1; j_call: TRBJ1-2; clone_size: -; cdr3_aa: CASSLAGGASYGYTF; cdr3_nt: TGCGCCAGCAGCTTGGCCGGGGGGGCTAGCTATGGCTACACCTTC
d_call: TRBD2; v_call: TRBV6-1; j_call: TRBJ2-7; clone_size: -; cdr3_aa: CASRRGGSSYEQYF; cdr3_nt: TGTGCCAGCAGGCGGGGGGGCTCCTCCTACGAGCAGTACTTC
d_call: TRBD2; v_call: TRBV7-2; j_call: TRBJ2-5; clone_size: -; cdr3_aa: CASSLVGGGQETQYF; cdr3_nt: TGTGCCAGCAGCTTAGTGGGCGGGGGGCAAGAGACCCAGTACTTC
d_call: -; v_call: TRBV6-5; j_call: TRBJ2-7; clone_size: -; cdr3_aa: CASSYSGWGAYEQYF; cdr3_nt: TGTGCCAGCAGTTACTCAGGGTGGGGGGCCTACGAGCAGTACTTC
d_call: TRBD1; v_call: TRBV5-1; j_call: TRBJ1-1; clone_size: -; cdr3_aa: CASSLGGTDTEAFF; cdr3_nt: TGCGCCAGCAGCTTGGGAGGGACAGACACTGAAGCTTTCTTT
d_call: TRBD1; v_call: TRBV7-2; j_call: TRBJ1-2; clone_size: -; cdr3_aa: CASSRRGGQGAANYGYTF; cdr3_nt: TGTGCCAGCAGCCGTAGGGGGGGACAGGGGGCAGCTAACTATGGCTACACCTTC
d_call: TRBD2; v_call: TRBV4-2; j_call: TRBJ2-3; clone_size: -; cdr3_aa: CASSPQAGGPSFADTQYF; cdr3_nt: TGTGCCAGCAGCCCGCAAGCGGGAGGGCCTAGTTTTGCAGATACGCAGTATTTT
d_call: -; v_call: TRBV6-8; j_call: TRBJ2-3; clone_size: -; cdr3_aa: CASSYSQSDTQYF; cdr3_nt: TGTGCCAGCAGTTACTCGCAGTCAGATACGCAGTATTTT
d_call: -; v_call: TRBV7-3; j_call: TRBJ2-7; clone_size: -; cdr3_aa: CASSLGGIPNEQYF; cdr3_nt: TGTGCCAGCAGCTTAGGGGGGATCCCCAACGAGCAGTACTTC
d_call: TRBD1; v_call: TRBV5-5; j_call: TRBJ2-7; clone_size: -; cdr3_aa: CASSQKGQGAYEQYF; cdr3_nt: TGTGCCAGCAGCCAGAAGGGACAGGGGGCCTACGAGCAGTACTTC
d_call: TRBD2; v_call: TRBV10-3; j_call: TRBJ2-7; clone_size: -; cdr3_aa: CAARGRVGYEQYF; cdr3_nt: TGTGCCGCCCGAGGGAGGGTGGGGTACGAGCAGTACTTC
d_call: TRBD2; v_call: TRBV30; j_call: TRBJ2-3; clone_size: once; cdr3_aa: CAWETLAGGPDTQYF; cdr3_nt: TGTGCCTGGGAAACCTTAGCGGGAGGGCCGGATACGCAGTATTTT
d_call: -; v_call: TRBV29-1; j_call: TRBJ2-3; clone_size: few; cdr3_aa: CSGRHYGTDTQYF; cdr3_nt: TGCAGCGGTCGGCACTACGGTACAGATACGCAGTATTTT
d_call: TRBD2; v_call: TRBV7-9; j_call: TRBJ2-3; clone_size: -; cdr3_aa: CSSSSLPGLGATDTQYF; cdr3_nt: TGTTCCAGCAGTTCACTTCCGGGACTAGGAGCCACAGATACGCAGTATTTT
d_call: -; v_call: TRBV25-1; j_call: TRBJ1-4; clone_size: -; cdr3_aa: CASSGRIATNEKLFF; cdr3_nt: TGTGCCAGCAGTGGTCGTATTGCAACTAATGAAAAACTGTTTTTT
d_call: -; v_call: TRBV11-1; j_call: TRBJ1-1; clone_size: -; cdr3_aa: CASSPQLNTEAFF; cdr3_nt: TGTGCCAGCAGCCCCCAATTGAACACTGAAGCTTTCTTT
d_call: -; v_call: TRBV30; j_call: TRBJ2-2; clone_size: -; cdr3_aa: CAWSRTDTGELFF; cdr3_nt: TGTGCCTGGAGTAGGACAGATACCGGGGAGCTGTTTTTT
d_call: -; v_call: TRBV4-2; j_call: TRBJ2-7; clone_size: -; cdr3_aa: CASSQAPIDSFLTYEQYF; cdr3_nt: TGTGCCAGCAGCCAAGCCCCGATAGATTCGTTCCTCACCTACGAGCAGTACTTC
d_call: -; v_call: TRBV19; j_call: TRBJ2-2; clone_size: once; cdr3_aa: CASSVGARTGELFF; cdr3_nt: TGTGCCAGCTCCGTGGGGGCAAGAACCGGGGAGCTGTTTTTT
d_call: -; v_call: TRBV20-1; j_call: TRBJ1-1; clone_size: -; cdr3_aa: CSARSQGNAFF; cdr3_nt: TGCAGTGCTAGATCTCAGGGGAACGCTTTCTTT
d_call: -; v_call: TRBV28; j_call: TRBJ2-7; clone_size: -; cdr3_aa: CASSSQGGGYYEQYF; cdr3_nt: TGTGCCAGCAGTTCCCAAGGGGGGGGTTACTACGAGCAGTACTTC
d_call: -; v_call: TRBV7-9; j_call: TRBJ1-1; clone_size: -; cdr3_aa: CASSLSGYEAFF; cdr3_nt: TGTGCCAGCAGCTTATCAGGGTATGAAGCTTTCTTT
d_call: TRBD1; v_call: TRBV2; j_call: TRBJ1-2; clone_size: -; cdr3_aa: CASSEEGGDYGYTF; cdr3_nt: TGTGCCAGCAGTGAAGAAGGGGGCGACTATGGCTACACCTTC
d_call: -; v_call: TRBV2; j_call: TRBJ2-1; clone_size: -; cdr3_aa: CASSEGASAYYNEQFF; cdr3_nt: TGTGCCAGCAGTGAAGGGGCTAGCGCCTACTACAATGAGCAGTTCTTC
d_call: TRBD2; v_call: TRBV27; j_call: TRBJ2-1; clone_size: once; cdr3_aa: CASSPLSISGAYNEQFF; cdr3_nt: TGTGCCAGCAGTCCCCTGAGTATTAGCGGGGCCTACAATGAGCAGTTCTTC
d_call: -; v_call: TRBV6-5; j_call: TRBJ2-2; clone_size: -; cdr3_aa: CASSYRQITGELFF; cdr3_nt: TGTGCCAGCAGTTATCGACAGATCACCGGGGAGCTGTTTTTT
d_call: TRBD2; v_call: TRBV11-1; j_call: TRBJ2-1; clone_size: -; cdr3_aa: CASSPGLAGNNEQFF; cdr3_nt: TGTGCCAGCAGCCCGGGACTAGCGGGGAACAATGAGCAGTTCTTC
d_call: TRBD2; v_call: TRBV4-1; j_call: TRBJ2-1; clone_size: -; cdr3_aa: CASSQRGTSGGSGNEQFF; cdr3_nt: TGCGCCAGCAGCCAAAGGGGGACTAGCGGGGGTTCGGGGAATGAGCAGTTCTTC
d_call: -; v_call: TRBV19; j_call: TRBJ1-1; clone_size: -; cdr3_aa: CASSIGSFGPNTEAFF; cdr3_nt: TGTGCCAGTAGTATAGGGTCATTTGGGCCGAACACTGAAGCTTTCTTT
d_call: TRBD2; v_call: TRBV7-3; j_call: TRBJ2-1; clone_size: few; cdr3_aa: CASSFSGGSYNEQFF; cdr3_nt: TGTGCCAGCAGCTTCAGCGGGGGCTCCTACAATGAGCAGTTCTTC
d_call: TRBD2; v_call: TRBV28; j_call: TRBJ2-1; clone_size: -; cdr3_aa: CASTGPGGSIYNEQFF; cdr3_nt: TGTGCCAGCACGGGCCCGGGCGGGAGTATCTACAATGAGCAGTTCTTC
d_call: -; v_call: TRBV6-1; j_call: TRBJ2-5; clone_size: once; cdr3_aa: CASSWARGYQETQYF; cdr3_nt: TGTGCCAGCAGTTGGGCACGGGGGTACCAAGAGACCCAGTACTTC
d_call: -; v_call: TRBV12-2; j_call: TRBJ1-5; clone_size: -; cdr3_aa: CASRPSGAGANSNQPQHF; cdr3_nt: TGTGCAAGTCGGCCAAGCGGGGCAGGAGCAAATAGCAATCAGCCCCAGCATTTT
d_call: TRBD2; v_call: TRBV7-6; j_call: TRBJ2-1; clone_size: -; cdr3_aa: CASSFRTRSNEQFF; cdr3_nt: TGTGCCAGCAGCTTTAGGACTAGGTCCAATGAGCAGTTCTTC
d_call: TRBD1; v_call: TRBV2; j_call: TRBJ1-2; clone_size: -; cdr3_aa: CASRADRGPGYTF; cdr3_nt: TGTGCCAGCAGAGCCGACAGGGGCCCGGGCTACACCTTC
d_call: -; v_call: TRBV18; j_call: TRBJ2-2; clone_size: once; cdr3_aa: CASSPSQAGNTGELFF; cdr3_nt: TGTGCCAGCTCACCAAGCCAGGCGGGGAACACCGGGGAGCTGTTTTTT
d_call: -; v_call: TRBV4-1; j_call: TRBJ2-7; clone_size: -; cdr3_aa: CASSQEPRWEAEQYF; cdr3_nt: TGCGCCAGCAGCCAAGAGCCCCGTTGGGAGGCCGAGCAGTACTTC
d_call: -; v_call: TRBV5-8; j_call: TRBJ1-5; clone_size: few; cdr3_aa: CASSLGWTEDQPQHF; cdr3_nt: TGTGCCAGCAGCTTGGGGTGGACAGAAGATCAGCCCCAGCATTTT
d_call: -; v_call: TRBV6-5; j_call: TRBJ1-1; clone_size: -; cdr3_aa: CASSPRGGEAFF; cdr3_nt: TGTGCCAGCAGCCCCCGGGGGGGAGAAGCTTTCTTT
d_call: -; v_call: TRBV5-4; j_call: TRBJ1-4; clone_size: -; cdr3_aa: CASSLGQSTNEKLFF; cdr3_nt: TGTGCCAGCAGCCTCGGACAATCAACTAATGAAAAACTGTTTTTT
d_call: -; v_call: TRBV19; j_call: TRBJ2-2; clone_size: -; cdr3_aa: CASSIGRDTGELFF; cdr3_nt: TGTGCCAGTAGTATAGGCAGGGACACCGGGGAGCTGTTTTTT
d_call: -; v_call: TRBV7-9; j_call: TRBJ1-1; clone_size: -; cdr3_aa: CASSTSGARDTEAFF; cdr3_nt: TGTGCCAGCAGCACCTCAGGGGCGAGAGACACTGAAGCTTTCTTT
d_call: TRBD2; v_call: TRBV28; j_call: TRBJ2-1; clone_size: -; cdr3_aa: CASSFSGSASNEQFF; cdr3_nt: TGTGCCAGCAGTTTTAGCGGGAGTGCGTCCAATGAGCAGTTCTTC
d_call: -; v_call: TRBV7-9; j_call: TRBJ1-5; clone_size: -; cdr3_aa: CASSSGGNQPQHF; cdr3_nt: TGTGCCAGCAGTTCAGGGGGCAATCAGCCCCAGCATTTT
d_call: TRBD2; v_call: TRBV19; j_call: TRBJ2-7; clone_size: once; cdr3_aa: CASTGSSGYEQYF; cdr3_nt: TGTGCCAGTACTGGGTCTAGCGGTTACGAGCAGTACTTC